This T cell receptor beta chain was sequenced during a study of T cells in Graves' hyperthyroidism and ophthalmopathy. Looking at the study overall: Pretreatment peripheral blood was obtained at initial diagnosis. Study findings and constraints: The blood repertoire included most of the expanded thyroid clonotypes above 0.001.

Amplification yielded TCR beta CDR3 regions, with RNA transcripts as the source. Researchers ran a first-round RT-PCR on the TCR CDR3 using the HTBI primer set. TCRdb re-derived calls from the multiplex PCR reads in MiXCR, one entry per CDR3 protein. The repertoire holds under 350,000 distinct CDR3 sequences, with roughly 23% as singletons. Newly diagnosed hyperthyroidism, duration under 2 months, in patients aged 18 to 65. This clonotype was counted ten times or more. What it binds is not known. Per the germline V gene, CDR1 is MDHEN and CDR2 is SYDVKM. V was clipped by 2 bases and J by 7 bases; unmatched bases: 5. This CDR3 has 13 amino acids.

Sequenced: blood. This clonotype was obtained from a woman between 45 and 60 years old with Graves' hyperthyroidism. The rearrangement uses TRBV28 and TRBJ2-7, with 7 bases aligning to TRBD2. CDR3 DNA: TGTGCCAGCAGTTTACACCCGGGGGGAGAGCAGTACTTC. Encoded protein: CASSLHPGGEQYF.